This TCR beta chain was found in a study of PD-L1 blockade in urothelial cancer (dated by TCRdb to about 2017). Context from the whole study: Every patient began therapy at some point between 2013 and 2015 and was given atezolizumab 1,200 mg intravenously every 3 weeks. About 90% of the 29 patients were males with bladder-origin urothelial cancer, and about 60% of the roughly 29 reported a prior smoking history. Patients had an ECOG performance status of 0 or 1 and had received between 0 and 3 prior chemotherapy regimens. Twenty-nine patients had pretreatment blood TCR-seq, approximately 24 had at least one posttreatment blood collection, and approximately 24 had tumor TCR-seq. Roughly nine patients achieved durable clinical benefit and approximately 20 did not. Pretreatment tumor samples and matched peripheral blood, collected serially before and after atezolizumab treatment, underwent TCR sequencing. A median of about 140,000 T cells and some 90,000 unique TCRs was obtained from blood samples, and a median clonality of around 0.08 was observed. In the same patients, whole exome sequencing and RNA sequencing of pretreatment tumors were performed in addition to TCR sequencing. An exploratory multi-omic analysis was conducted of the somatic, immune and clinical correlates of response to PD-L1 blockade with atezolizumab in urothelial cancer. Durable clinical benefit meant progression-free survival longer than 6 months, and TCR features were also tested against progression-free and overall survival. Blood samples were analyzed at 3 weeks after treatment start (second dose) and at 6 weeks after treatment start. Results the study describes overall, beyond this receptor: A pretreatment peripheral blood TCR clonality below the median was linked to improved progression-free and overall survival. Patients with durable benefit showed greater expansion of tumor-associated TCR clones in peripheral blood 3 weeks after starting treatment (n = 22, p = 0.022). Because the sample size was small (n ≈ 29) and many exploratory analyses were performed, the results are intended to be hypothesis-generating.

Unmatched junction bases come to 6, with V trimmed by 4 bases and J by 8 bases. From the cysteine up to the phenylalanine, the CDR3 has a length of 13 residues. CDR3 DNA is the only sequence kept; it has 39 bases, read in frame from the first base. CDR1 is given as SGHTS and CDR2 as YDEGEE, both from the germline V gene. Synthetic TCR analog templates were spiked into each PCR so that absolute template abundance could be estimated from read counts. TCRbeta CDR3 regions were amplified from genomic DNA with bias-controlled V and J gene primers using the immunoSEQ assay. Sequencing of rearranged TCRbeta segments was performed at approximately 20X coverage. The study's own analysis went as follows. Sequencing errors were corrected by clustering and CDR3s were annotated against IMGT to assign V, D and J genes. Downstream analyses used only productive TCRbeta rearrangements and left out out-of-frame or stop-codon sequences. Clonality was computed as one minus Shannon entropy normalized by the log of the number of unique productive sequences. Fisher's exact test with Benjamini-Hochberg correction, using a cutoff of adjusted p below 0.01, was how clones that differed between time points or between blood and tumor were identified. Imported from immuneACCESS, the table was reduced by TCRdb to in-frame sequences with V and J called. These copies leave out some clones; in studies compared against another copy, an unresolved V gene accounts for under half, and the cause of the remainder is not known. V, J and clone size are those of that table, while D and trimming were read from the DNA. This sample gives tens of thousands of clones in total; roughly 81% of them show up just once. The top ten clonotypes cover 4.5% to 6% of the sample.

Details on this clone: This receptor's antigen is unknown. No base qualities exist here, and no much larger clone lies one base off it.

In light of the paper, this sample's time point label describes: pretreatment peripheral blood. A total of roughly 31 patients with locally advanced or metastatic urothelial carcinoma, treated at Memorial Sloan Kettering on a trial protocol, made up the cohort. Peripheral blood mononuclear cells were collected from each patient pretreatment and during treatment, giving between 1 and 8 total time points per patient. The Qiagen DNeasy Blood extraction kit was used to purify genomic DNA from total PBMCs and from tumor samples. PBMCs were collected pretreatment and during treatment, and were isolated and stored as previously described.

The chain is made from TRBV5-8 and TRBJ1-2; TRBD1 lines up with 9 middle nucleotides. This TCR came from an older man with urothelial cancer. The sample in question was PBMCs, obtained around atezolizumab (anti-PD-L1) treatment. The DNA sequence reads TGTGCCAGCAGCCGGACAGGGGCTATGGGCTACACCTTC. It is translated as CASSRTGAMGYTF.